Following are 14 T cell receptor beta chains from one sample sequenced in a study of shared clonotypes between healthy human individuals. Sequencing was performed with immunoSEQ multiplex PCR; in TCRdb, only in-frame clones are kept and a portion is missing. The profile covers about 450,000 clones, with roughly 77% appearing a single time and less than 15% taken by the ten largest. Specimen: PBMCs. The receptors stem from a middle-aged woman in good health. Some clones in this sample may be carry-over from other donors' samples.

This chain links TRBV30 with TRBJ2-7; D possibly matches TRBD1 or TRBD2 (5 bases each). Germline CDR1 and CDR2: GTSNPN and SVGIG (reference sequence). This CDR3 comprises 14 residues. V was shortened by 4 bases and J by 2 bases, with 15 bases between the two germline ends. DNA of the CDR3: TGTGCCTGGACCGGGACCCAAACCCCCTACGAGCAGTACTTC. It encodes CAWTGTQTPYEQYF.

This chain joins TRBV4-3 and TRBJ2-7; a weak D match, TRBD2 (6 bases). This CDR3 comprises 12 residues. The V gene lost 3 bases and the J gene lost 5 bases, with 8 bases spanning the gap. The germline V gene encodes CDR1 LGHNA and CDR2 YSLEER. The CDR3 DNA sequence: TGCGCCAGCAGCCAGACGGGAGACGAGCAGTACTTC. Translating gives CASSQTGDEQYF.

J is TRBJ2-1 and V is TRBV7-9, with no clear D. CDR1 is SEHNR and CDR2 is FQNEAQ in the germline V gene (reference sequence). This CDR3 is 13 amino acids long. V was trimmed by 7 bases and J by 0 bases, leaving 7 bases between them. The CDR3 coding sequence is TGTGCCAGCATCCGAAACTCCTACAATGAGCAGTTCTTC. This codes for CASIRNSYNEQFF.

The J gene is TRBJ1-2, the V gene TRBV11-2, with D perhaps TRBD1 (6 bases). The V end lost 2 bases, the J end lost 6 bases, and 10 bases lay between the germline ends. CDR3 length: 13 amino acids. Germline CDR1 and CDR2: SGHAT and FQNNGV. For the CDR3, the DNA is TGTGCCAGCAGCTTAATAGGGGGAGATGGCTACACCTTC. This translates into CASSLIGGDGYTF.

This clone was recorded only once. The CDR3, as DNA: TGTGCCATCAGTGAGCAGGGACAGGGGTCAAACTATGGCTACACCTTC. Encoded protein: CAISEQGQGSNYGYTF. The V gene is TRBV10-3, the J gene TRBJ1-2, with TRBD1 matching 10 bases. J was trimmed by 2 bases and V by 2 bases; bases with no gene match: 5. The CDR3 is 16 amino acids. The germline gives CDR1 ENHRY, CDR2 SYGVKD.

The V and J genes are TRBV4-3 and TRBJ2-3, with 15 nucleotides matching TRBD2. Germline V lookup: CDR1 LGHNA, CDR2 YSLEER. Trimming removed 4 bases from V and 7 bases from J; junction bases left unmatched: 12. CDR3 size: 18 residues. CDR3 in amino acids: CASSRGLAGGPLSNTQYF. In nucleotides, the CDR3 is TGCGCCAGCAGCCGAGGACTAGCGGGAGGGCCTTTAAGTAATACGCAGTATTTT.

This sequence joins TRBV30 and TRBJ2-5; 7 nucleotides line up with TRBD2. The CDR3 contains 13 residues. Unmatched junction bases numbered 10, after V lost 7 bases and J lost 5 bases. Germline loops: CDR1 GTSNPN, CDR2 SVGIG (reference sequence). The DNA of the CDR3 is TGTGCCTCCAGACTAGCCGCCGGGGAGACCCAGTACTTC. Residues: CASRLAAGETQYF.

This clone has a single count. The genes are TRBV2 and TRBJ1-5; D gene unclear. V was pared by 2 bases and J by 7 bases, with 9 bases between. The CDR3 is 13 amino acids. Per the germline V gene, CDR1 is SNHLY and CDR2 is FYNNEI. The CDR3 DNA reads TGTGCCAGCAGTGAACACTGGAGCCAGCCCCAGCATTTT. The encoded protein is CASSEHWSQPQHF.

This chain joins TRBV29-1 and TRBJ1-4; D is ambiguous. Germline V gene lookup returns CDR1 SQVTM and CDR2 ANQGSEA. Trimming stripped 6 bases from V and 7 bases from J, with 12 bases between. The CDR3 is 12 residues long. CDR3 in DNA: TGCAGCGTCTCCCATTCCGGTGAAAAACTGTTTTTT. Translation gives CSVSHSGEKLFF.

This chain links TRBV7-9 with TRBJ1-1, with D maybe TRBD1 (5 bases). Germline lookup yields CDR1 SEHNR and CDR2 FQNEAQ (reference sequence). V lost 6 bases and J 1 base, leaving 15 bases between the germline ends. The CDR3 spans 15 residues. The DNA for the CDR3 is TGTGCCAGCAGTCCCCCGGGACGGGAGAACACTGAAGCTTTCTTT. Translated: CASSPPGRENTEAFF.

The chain employs TRBV7-3 and TRBJ2-5; 8 bases are shared with TRBD2. V shed 6 bases, J shed 3 bases, and the junction held 15 bases outside the gene matches. The CDR3 contains 17 residues. CDR1 SGHTA and CDR2 FQGTGA come from the germline V gene. Written as DNA, the CDR3 is TGTGCCAGCAGTCCCAATGATTCGGGAGGGGTGGAAGAGACCCAGTACTTC. The encoded protein is CASSPNDSGGVEETQYF. Together with reference TRBV7-3 and TRBJ2-5, the CDR3 gives the full variable domain: GAGVSQTPSNKVTEKGKYVELRCDPISGHTALYWYRQSLGQGPEFLIYFQGTGAADDSGLPNDRFFAVRPEGSVSTLKIQRTERGDSAVYLCASSPNDSGGVEETQYFGPGTRLLVL.

The rearrangement links TRBV18 to TRBJ2-2; D call uncertain. Germline V gives CDR1 KGHSH, CDR2 LQKENI. Deletions cut 5 bases from V and 5 bases from J, with 12 bases between. The length of the CDR3 is 14 residues. CDR3 DNA sequence: TGTGCCAGCTCATCGGCGGCCCTTACCGGGGAGCTGTTTTTT. Encoded protein: CASSSAALTGELFF.

The rearrangement uses TRBV6-6 and TRBJ1-5; D is uncertain. The ends were cut back, 0 bases at V and 5 bases at J, with 8 bases in the middle. CDR3 size: 14 residues. The germline CDR1 and CDR2 sequences are MNHNY and SVGAGI (reference sequence). The CDR3 reads CASSYSSEYQPQHF. The CDR3 DNA reads as TGTGCCAGCAGTTACTCTAGTGAGTATCAGCCCCAGCATTTT.

V usage is TRBV2 and J usage is TRBJ1-2; D not resolved. With 0 bases removed from V and 8 bases from J, the gap between germline ends came to 10 bases. Germline V gene lookup returns CDR1 SNHLY and CDR2 FYNNEI. The CDR3 consists of 13 residues. The CDR3 spells CASSEARPIGYTF. The CDR3 nucleotides are TGTGCCAGCAGTGAAGCTCGTCCCATCGGCTACACCTTC.